Shown below are 27 T cell receptor beta chains from a single sample sequenced in a study of cytomegalovirus exposure and HLA in healthy donors. It was with 60 Vbeta and 13 Jbeta primers that the PCR ran. This table comes from immunoSEQ multiplex PCR, and its TCRdb copy is limited to in-frame clones, with some not included. The sample yields around 200,000 clones, roughly 73% seen once. Input material: PBMCs. The receptors here all came from a female donor in good health and CMV-seronegative.

The chain uses TRBV5-1 and TRBJ2-7, with 9 bases aligning to TRBD1. Unmatched junction bases numbered 6, after V lost 0 bases and J lost 2 bases. Germline V gene data show CDR1 as SGHRS and CDR2 as YFSETQ. The CDR3 consists of 16 residues. CDR3 in amino acids: CASSLARDRATYEQYF. The DNA of the CDR3 is TGCGCCAGCAGCTTGGCGCGGGACAGGGCTACCTACGAGCAGTACTTC. Full variable domain (remainder filled in from reference TRBV5-1 and TRBJ2-7): KAGVTQTPRYLIKTRGQQVTLSCSPISGHRSVSWYQQTPGQGLQFLFEYFSETQRNKGNFPGRFSGRQFSNSRSEMNVSTLELGDSALYLCASSLARDRATYEQYFGPGTRLTVT.

J is TRBJ2-7 and V is TRBV5-4; D is perhaps TRBD2 (5 bases). This CDR3 comprises 10 residues. Germline V gene sequence: CDR1 SGHNT, CDR2 YYREEE (reference sequence). The V end was cut by 2 bases, the J end by 9 bases, with 6 bases between. The CDR3 loop reads CASSLGGQYF. CDR3 nucleotide sequence: TGTGCCAGCAGCTTAGGAGGGCAGTACTTC.

V and J are TRBV7-8 and TRBJ1-6, with TRBD1 matching over 8 bases. The CDR3 loop spans 15 amino acids. Per germline, CDR1 SGHVS and CDR2 FQNEAQ. V was pared by 1 base and J by 9 bases, with 5 bases of the junction left unmatched. The CDR3 reads CASSLDGQGGSPLHF. CDR3 coding DNA: TGTGCCAGCAGCTTAGATGGACAGGGAGGTTCACCCCTCCACTTT.

V usage is TRBV7-8 and J usage is TRBJ1-5, with 8 bases fitting TRBD1. CDR1 and CDR2 from the germline V gene are SGHVS and FQNEAQ. This CDR3 comprises 16 residues. Trimming cost V 2 bases and J 9 bases; bases outside gene matches: 12. CDR3 loop: CASSLFGQGGLMPQHF. CDR3 nucleotides: TGTGCCAGCAGCTTATTCGGACAGGGAGGTTTAATGCCCCAGCATTTT. The complete variable domain, with remaining parts taken from reference TRBV7-8 and TRBJ1-5, reads GAGVSQSPRYKVAKRGQDVALRCDPISGHVSLFWYQQALGQGPEFLTYFQNEAQLDKSGLPSDRFFAERPEGSVSTLKIQRTQQEDSAVYLCASSLFGQGGLMPQHFGDGTRLSIL.

V is TRBV11-2 and J is TRBJ2-7; the D gene is possibly TRBD1 (5 bases). Germline CDR1 reads SGHAT; CDR2 reads FQNNGV. Trimming took off 2 bases at V and 6 bases at J, with 17 bases between the two ends. The CDR3 extends over 15 amino acids. In DNA form, the CDR3 reads TGTGCCAGCAGCTTACGACAGTTAAGGGTCCGCGAGCAGTACTTC. Amino acids: CASSLRQLRVREQYF.

J is TRBJ1-5 and V is TRBV6-5; 11 bases are shared with TRBD1. CDR1 and CDR2 from the germline V gene are MNHEY and SVGAGI. This CDR3 spans 15 amino acids. Trimming cost V 8 bases and J 6 bases; bases outside gene matches: 9. The CDR3 loop reads CASGKGQGGVQPQHF. The CDR3 bases are TGTGCCAGCGGGAAGGGACAGGGGGGAGTTCAGCCCCAGCATTTT.

The genes are TRBV6-6 and TRBJ1-1; D gene uncertain. The CDR3 contains 13 residues. V was trimmed by 2 bases and J by 0 bases, leaving 4 bases between them. Germline lookup yields CDR1 MNHNY and CDR2 SVGAGI (reference sequence). Here the CDR3 DNA reads TGTGCCAGCAGTTACGAGTTGAACACTGAAGCTTTCTTT. It specifies CASSYELNTEAFF.

J is TRBJ2-1 and V is TRBV7-8; perhaps TRBD1 as D (6 bases). Trimming cost V 7 bases and J 9 bases, with 19 bases left between them. CDR1 and CDR2 (germline): SGHVS, FQNEAQ. This CDR3 has 14 residues. The CDR3 reads CASIMGTKTSEQFF. Written as DNA, the CDR3 is TGTGCCAGCATTATGGGGACAAAAACTAGTGAGCAGTTCTTC.

This chain connects TRBV27 to TRBJ2-7; D may be TRBD2 (6 bases). The CDR3 spans 16 residues. V lost 5 bases, J lost 4 bases, and 21 bases lay in between. The germline CDR1 and CDR2 sequences are MNHEY and SMNVEV (reference sequence). The CDR3 region is CASSTHPRGRIYEQYF. CDR3 nucleotides: TGTGCCAGCAGTACCCACCCGCGTGGGAGGATATACGAGCAGTACTTC.

The chain is built from TRBV5-6 and TRBJ1-2, with 8 bases matching TRBD1. CDR1 and CDR2 (germline): SGHDT, YYEEEE. CDR3 length equals 16 residues. After removal of 4 bases from V and 4 bases from J, the junction contained 12 bases not matched to a gene. The CDR3 region is CASSILGGTGGYGYTF. CDR3 bases: TGTGCCAGCAGCATCCTAGGGGGGACAGGTGGCTATGGCTACACCTTC.

This sequence joins TRBV9 and TRBJ1-2; D call uncertain. Trimming left V 0 bases short and J 2 bases short, with 14 bases between. The CDR3 is 16 residues long. Germline V CDR1 and CDR2: SGDLS, YYNGEE. The CDR3 here is CASSVAPSTGNYGYTF. CDR3 sequence (DNA): TGTGCCAGCAGCGTAGCCCCCAGTACCGGGAACTATGGCTACACCTTC.

The chain has TRBV7-2 and TRBJ2-7, with 7 nucleotides matching TRBD1. Trimming took 5 bases from V and 3 from J; bases not matched to a gene: 7. The CDR3 length is 14 residues. The germline V gene has CDR1 SGHTA and CDR2 FQGNSA. CDR3 in DNA: TGTGCCAGCAGCGACTCTGGACAGGTCTACGAGCAGTACTTC. This codes for CASSDSGQVYEQYF. Drawing the rest from reference TRBV7-2 and TRBJ2-7, the complete variable domain is GAGVSQSPSNKVTEKGKDVELRCDPISGHTALYWYRQSLGQGLEFLIYFQGNSAPDKSGLPSDRFSAERTGGSVSTLTIQRTQQEDSAVYLCASSDSGQVYEQYFGPGTRLTVT.

The gene calls are TRBV18 and TRBJ1-1; no firm D call. The CDR3 loop spans 13 amino acids. CDR1 is KGHSH, CDR2 LQKENI, per germline. The V end lost 1 base, the J end lost 2 bases, and 5 bases lay between the germline ends. The CDR3 sequence is CASSPQPNTEAFF. The CDR3 nucleotides read TGTGCCAGCTCACCACAGCCTAACACTGAAGCTTTCTTT.

This CDR3 reads CASKPSGLAGVMGSYNEQFF. CDR3 DNA sequence: TGCGCCAGCAAACCCTCGGGACTAGCGGGAGTAATGGGCTCCTACAATGAGCAGTTCTTC. The gene calls are TRBV5-1 and TRBJ2-1; 14 bases are a match to TRBD2. The CDR3 loop spans 20 amino acids. CDR1 SGHRS and CDR2 YFSETQ come from the germline V gene. Trimming at V came to 6 bases and at J to 0 bases, leaving 14 bases not matched to a gene.

The chain carries TRBV18 and TRBJ2-1; TRBD1 might be the D (6 bases). CDR3 length: 15 amino acids. V was shortened by 6 bases and J by 3 bases, with 15 bases between the two germline ends. Germline CDR1 is KGHSH and CDR2 is LQKENI. The CDR3 DNA reads as TGTGCCAGCTCCGTCAGGGGTGGTCTCTACAATGAGCAGTTCTTC. Translation: CASSVRGGLYNEQFF.

This clone has just one count. J is TRBJ1-6 and V is TRBV9, with D hard to call. The CDR3 sequence is 16 residues long. Germline V gene lookup returns CDR1 SGDLS and CDR2 YYNGEE. The germline V and J ends were trimmed by 3 bases and 6 bases, with 16 bases remaining between them. In DNA, the CDR3 is TGTGCCAGCAGCGGAAAGACTCTCGAGAGTAATTCACCCCTCCACTTT. Residues: CASSGKTLESNSPLHF.

V usage is TRBV7-8 and J usage is TRBJ2-5; D is unclear. The DNA end lines up better with TRBJ2-7; the J call may be wrong. In germline, CDR1 is SGHVS, CDR2 FQNEAQ. The CDR3 contains 12 residues. The CDR3 sequence is CASSLGAYEQYF. In nucleotides, the CDR3 is TGTGCCAGCAGCTTAGGGGCCTACGAGCAGTACTTC.

The chain joins TRBV15 to TRBJ1-2; D is perhaps TRBD1 (5 bases). The CDR3 has 16 amino acids. Germline CDR1 is LNHNV and CDR2 is YYDKDF (reference sequence). Trimming cost V 0 bases and J 5 bases, with 16 bases left between them. In nucleotides, the CDR3 is TGTGCCACCAGCAGAGATAGGGATCCGGGGGGGTATGGCTACACCTTC. Its protein product is CATSRDRDPGGYGYTF.

The CDR3 reads CASSSTGTASYNEQFF. The DNA of the CDR3 is TGTGCCAGCAGTTCCACCGGGACAGCCTCCTACAATGAGCAGTTCTTC. The rearrangement links TRBV25-1 to TRBJ2-1; 7 bases are a match to TRBD1. J gave up 0 bases and V 5 bases, and 7 bases lay outside the gene matches. This CDR3 has 16 residues. CDR1 and CDR2 (germline): MGHDK, SYGVNS.

This chain links TRBV30 with TRBJ1-5; D is possibly TRBD1 (6 bases). Looked up from germline, CDR1 is GTSNPN and CDR2 is SVGIG (reference sequence). The CDR3 extends over 18 amino acids. V gave up 2 bases and J gave up 0 bases, with 20 bases separating them. This CDR3 reads CAWSIFRGANYSNQPQHF. In DNA form, the CDR3 reads TGTGCCTGGAGTATCTTCAGGGGCGCTAACTATAGCAATCAGCCCCAGCATTTT.

V gene TRBV30 combines with J gene TRBJ2-3, with 15 nucleotides matching TRBD2. The V segment lost 2 bases and the J segment 5 bases; nucleotides outside the gene matches: 5. Germline V gene lookup returns CDR1 GTSNPN and CDR2 SVGIG (reference sequence). The CDR3 covers 16 residues. The CDR3 DNA sequence: TGTGCCTGGAGTCTAGGACTAGCGGGGGGGGGAGATACGCAGTATTTT. This sequence encodes CAWSLGLAGGGDTQYF.

This sequence joins TRBV14 and TRBJ2-5; 10 bases are shared with TRBD1. From germline, CDR1 is SGHDN and CDR2 FVKESK. The trim removed 4 bases at V and 2 bases at J, leaving 4 bases unmatched. The CDR3 consists of 15 residues. CDR3 DNA: TGTGCCAGCAGCCCCCGGACAGGGGGTCAAGAGACCCAGTACTTC. Translation: CASSPRTGGQETQYF.

The table lists this clone with a count of one. The chain combines TRBV2 with TRBJ2-2; TRBD1 might be the D (6 bases). V was pared by 10 bases and J by 6 bases, with 18 bases between. Per the germline V gene, CDR1 is SNHLY and CDR2 is FYNNEI. This CDR3 region has 14 residues. CDR3 loop: CATSDRLIAGELFF. The CDR3 DNA reads as TGTGCCACCTCCGACAGGTTGATCGCCGGGGAGCTGTTTTTT.

Only a few counts were recorded for this clone. This sequence joins TRBV2 and TRBJ1-1; D is unresolved. Deletions cut 4 bases from V and 1 base from J, with 10 bases between. CDR1 and CDR2 (germline): SNHLY, FYNNEI. The CDR3 is 14 residues long. This CDR3 is CASSGRLWNTEAFF. The CDR3 bases are TGTGCCAGCAGTGGGCGGTTATGGAACACTGAAGCTTTCTTT.

This clone has just one count. The gene calls are TRBV27 and TRBJ2-7; D possibly corresponds to TRBD1 (5 bases). V was cut by 7 bases and J by 2 bases, with 12 bases left in between. CDR3 length equals 13 residues. CDR1 and CDR2 from the germline V gene are MNHEY and SMNVEV (reference sequence). The chain's CDR3 is CASTGAAPYEQYF. The CDR3 DNA reads as TGTGCCAGCACTGGGGCCGCTCCCTACGAGCAGTACTTC.

This clone was seen a few times. The chain uses TRBV20-1 and TRBJ2-5, with D unresolved. V shed 3 bases and J shed 7 bases, with 6 bases lying between them. The V gene's germline CDR1 is DFQATT and CDR2 SNEGSKA (reference sequence). The length of the CDR3 is 10 residues. CDR3 amino acids: CSARRRTQYF. In DNA form, the CDR3 reads TGCAGTGCTAGGAGGAGGACCCAGTACTTC.

The chain links TRBV28 to TRBJ1-5; possible D gene TRBD1, 5 bases. Germline CDR1 reads MDHEN; CDR2 reads SYDVKM. V shed 10 bases and J shed 5 bases, with 15 bases lying between them. The CDR3 covers 13 residues. CDR3 region: CATLGQGDQPQHF. The CDR3 coding sequence is TGTGCCACCTTGGGGCAGGGCGATCAGCCCCAGCATTTT.